Below are 11 T cell receptor beta chains sequenced from a single sample in a study of shared clonotypes between healthy human individuals. The data were produced by immunoSEQ multiplex PCR, yet TCRdb's version contains in-frame clones alone and is incomplete. Found here are approximately 400,000 clones, about 96% of them singletons; the top ten hold more than 0.3%. The sequencing sample was made of memory CD8+ T cells sorted from blood. Subset given: CD45RO+ cells pooled with CCR7-negative TemRA cells. These receptors originate from a man aged 30 to 45 in good health.

V gene TRBV13 combines with J gene TRBJ2-5; D is undetermined. The CDR3 has 13 amino acids. V lost 2 bases and J lost 1, with 5 bases in between. The germline CDR1 and CDR2 sequences are PRHDT and FYEKMQ (reference sequence). CDR3 residues: CASSLRSQETQYF. For the CDR3, the DNA is TGTGCCAGCAGCTTACGCAGCCAAGAGACCCAGTACTTC.

The chain employs TRBV29-1 and TRBJ2-1, with 14 bases aligning to TRBD2. CDR1 is SQVTM, CDR2 ANQGSEA, per germline. Trimming removed 7 bases from V and 8 bases from J; junction bases left unmatched: 10. The CDR3 sequence is 15 residues long. The CDR3 loop reads CSGSEGLAGVYEQFF. DNA for the CDR3: TGCAGCGGATCAGAGGGACTAGCGGGAGTCTATGAGCAGTTCTTC.

V gene TRBV2 combines with J gene TRBJ1-5; 7 bases are shared with TRBD1. Germline lookup yields CDR1 SNHLY and CDR2 FYNNEI. This CDR3 comprises 15 residues. V gave up 1 base and J gave up 6 bases; unmatched junction bases: 6. The CDR3, as DNA: TGTGCCAGCAGTGAAGATGGGGACAGCGGTCAGCCCCAGCATTTT. Residues: CASSEDGDSGQPQHF.

V and J are TRBV6-1 and TRBJ2-7; D gene ambiguous. CDR1 and CDR2 from the germline V gene are MNHNS and SASEGT. V dropped 4 bases and J dropped 1 base, with 8 bases sitting between them. The CDR3 spans 13 residues. DNA for the CDR3: TGTGCCAGCAGTGTCACTGTTTCCTACGAGCAGTACTTC. Its protein is CASSVTVSYEQYF.

This chain links TRBV6-5 with TRBJ2-1; D perhaps matches TRBD1 (6 bases). There are 13 residues in the CDR3. V lost 2 bases and J lost 7, with 9 bases in between. Germline assignment: CDR1 MNHEY and CDR2 SVGAGI. As DNA, the CDR3 is TGTGCCAGCAGTTACGGACAGACAAATGAGCAGTTCTTC. Protein: CASSYGQTNEQFF.

The chain couples TRBV5-1 to TRBJ2-7; D not resolved. The CDR3 loop spans 13 amino acids. Trimming stripped 3 bases from V and 1 base from J, with 8 bases between. From germline, CDR1 is SGHRS and CDR2 YFSETQ. Here the CDR3 reads CASSSIWSYEQYF. CDR3 coding DNA: TGCGCCAGCAGCTCCATATGGTCCTACGAGCAGTACTTC. The full variable domain, completed using reference TRBV5-1 and TRBJ2-7, is KAGVTQTPRYLIKTRGQQVTLSCSPISGHRSVSWYQQTPGQGLQFLFEYFSETQRNKGNFPGRFSGRQFSNSRSEMNVSTLELGDSALYLCASSSIWSYEQYFGPGTRLTVT.

The rearrangement joins TRBV6-6 to TRBJ1-1, with D perhaps TRBD1 (6 bases). The germline V gene has CDR1 MNHNY and CDR2 SVGAGI (reference sequence). The V gene lost 2 bases and the J gene lost 1 base, with 8 bases spanning the gap. This CDR3 spans 14 amino acids. In DNA, the CDR3 is TGTGCCAGCAGTTACGGAGGGGGGAACACTGAAGCTTTCTTT. This codes for CASSYGGGNTEAFF.

The count of this clone is one. The chain is built from TRBV10-3 and TRBJ2-1; D is possibly TRBD2 (5 bases). From germline, CDR1 is ENHRY and CDR2 SYGVKD. V gave up 3 bases and J gave up 6 bases, with 12 bases separating them. CDR3 length equals 14 residues. The DNA for the CDR3 is TGTGCCATCAGTGAAGTGAAAGGGAGCAATGAGCAGTTCTTC. Translating gives CAISEVKGSNEQFF.

In regard to this clone: The sample holds other DNA sequences that translate to the same CDR3. The chain combines TRBV5-1 with TRBJ1-3; D possibly corresponds to TRBD1 (6 bases). The CDR3 runs 15 residues. The V and J ends lost 5 bases and 0 bases respectively, with 12 bases between them. Germline CDR1 SGHRS, CDR2 YFSETQ. The CDR3 reads CASSLDRSSGNTIYF. In DNA form, the CDR3 reads TGCGCCAGCAGTCTCGACAGGTCCTCTGGAAACACCATATATTTT.

The rearrangement joins TRBV4-2 to TRBJ2-5; 11 nucleotides align to TRBD2. Germline trimming cut 4 bases from V and 5 bases from J; bases unmatched to any gene: 9. This CDR3 is built from 16 residues. Germline V lookup: CDR1 LGHNA, CDR2 YNFKEQ. CDR3 nucleotides: TGTGCCAGCAGCCCCACTAGCGGGAGCGGGTGGGAGACCCAGTACTTC. It specifies CASSPTSGSGWETQYF.

The rearrangement joins TRBV29-1 to TRBJ2-7; no reliable D call. The CDR3 extends over 12 amino acids. Germline loops: CDR1 SQVTM, CDR2 ANQGSEA. V shed 6 bases and J shed 2 bases, with 11 bases lying between them. CDR3 sequence (DNA): TGCAGCGTCACACGAAATCCCTACGAGCAGTACTTC. This codes for CSVTRNPYEQYF.